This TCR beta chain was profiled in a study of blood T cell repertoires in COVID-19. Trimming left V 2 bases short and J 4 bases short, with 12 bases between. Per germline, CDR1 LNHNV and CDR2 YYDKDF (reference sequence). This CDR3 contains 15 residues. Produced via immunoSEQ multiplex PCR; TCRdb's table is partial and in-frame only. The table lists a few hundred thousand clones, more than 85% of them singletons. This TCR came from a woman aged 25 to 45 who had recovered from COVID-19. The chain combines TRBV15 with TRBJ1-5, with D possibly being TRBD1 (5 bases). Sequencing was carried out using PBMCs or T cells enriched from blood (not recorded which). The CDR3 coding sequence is TGTGCCACCAGCAGATATGCGGGGGGTAATCAGCCCCAGCATTTT. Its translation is CATSRYAGGNQPQHF. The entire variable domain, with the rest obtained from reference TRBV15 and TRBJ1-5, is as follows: DAMVIQNPRYQVTQFGKPVTLSCSQTLNHNVMYWYQQKSSQAPKLLFHYYDKDFNNEADTPDNFQSRRPNTSFCFLDIRSPGLGDTAMYLCATSRYAGGNQPQHFGDGTRLSIL.